This entry lists 24 T cell receptor beta chains sequenced from one sample in a study of cytomegalovirus exposure and HLA in healthy donors. PCR involved 60 Vbeta and 13 Jbeta primers. Sequenced by immunoSEQ multiplex PCR; TCRdb stores in-frame clones only, minus some. The sample includes approximately 74,000 clones, roughly 80% seen only once; the top ten take about 2.9%. Input material: PBMCs. These receptor sequences come from a young woman in good health and CMV-seronegative.

This clone came up a few times. V and J are TRBV7-2 and TRBJ2-1; 14 positions match TRBD2. Germline CDR1 and CDR2: SGHTA and FQGNSA. The CDR3 runs to 15 residues. V shed 8 bases, J shed 8 bases, and the junction held 8 bases outside the gene matches. CDR3 DNA: TGTGCCAGCGGGAGACTAGCGGGGGGGCCTGATGAGCAGTTCTTC. Protein product: CASGRLAGGPDEQFF.

The V call is TRBV7-9, the J call TRBJ1-1; D is unclear. The germline V gene has CDR1 SEHNR and CDR2 FQNEAQ (reference sequence). The length of the CDR3 is 9 residues. CDR3 in amino acids: CSVNTEAFF. The CDR3 DNA sequence: TGTTCCGTCAACACTGAAGCTTTCTTT. The entire variable domain, with the rest obtained from reference TRBV7-9 and TRBJ1-1, is as follows: DTGVSQNPRHKITKRGQNVTFRCDPISEHNRLYWYRQTLGQGPEFLTYFQNEAQLEKSRLLSDRFSAERPKGSFSTLEIQRTEQGDSAMYLCSVNTEAFFGQGTRLTVV.

The CDR3 sequence is CASTQFMGSMNEKLFF. DNA of the CDR3: TGTGCCAGTACTCAGTTTATGGGCAGCATGAATGAAAAACTGTTTTTT. The chain couples TRBV28 to TRBJ1-4; D is unclear. This CDR3 has 16 residues. The germline V gene has CDR1 MDHEN and CDR2 SYDVKM. Trimming took 9 bases from V and 5 from J, leaving 22 bases between them.

This clone appeared a few times. The rearrangement uses TRBV2 and TRBJ1-1; D gene unclear. Trimming left V 4 bases short and J 3 bases short, with 3 bases between. There are 11 residues in the CDR3. Per germline, CDR1 SNHLY and CDR2 FYNNEI. CDR3 amino acids: CASSAYTEAFF. As DNA, the CDR3 is TGTGCCAGCAGTGCCTACACTGAAGCTTTCTTT.

This sequence joins TRBV19 and TRBJ1-1, with a weak D call TRBD1 (6 bases). CDR3 length: 18 residues. V was shortened by 3 bases and J by 1 base, with 21 bases between the two germline ends. The germline gives CDR1 LNHDA, CDR2 SQIVND (reference sequence). This CDR3 is CASSISGQIRRTNTEAFF. The DNA of the CDR3 is TGTGCCAGTAGTATCTCCGGACAGATAAGGAGAACGAACACTGAAGCTTTCTTT.

CDR3 sequence (DNA): TGTGCCAGCAGCTTGGGGGACAGGGTTTACAATAGCAATCAGCCCCAGCATTTT. It translates to CASSLGDRVYNSNQPQHF. This sequence joins TRBV5-5 and TRBJ1-5, with 9 bases fitting TRBD1. Trimming cost V 0 bases and J 0 bases; bases outside gene matches: 7. The CDR3 runs to 18 residues. Germline V lookup: CDR1 SGHKS, CDR2 YYEKEE (reference sequence).

The gene calls are TRBV6-5 and TRBJ1-5, with TRBD1 matching over 8 bases. This CDR3 contains 13 residues. V dropped 6 bases and J dropped 7; count of bases not matched to a gene: 5. CDR1 is MNHEY, CDR2 SVGAGI, per germline. The CDR3 region is CASSKDRAQPQHF. DNA of the CDR3: TGTGCCAGCAGCAAGGACAGGGCGCAGCCCCAGCATTTT.

This rearrangement joins TRBV10-1 to TRBJ2-4; the match to TRBD1 covers 8 bases. The V and J ends lost 6 bases and 6 bases, in that order; junction bases with no gene match: 10. Germline V gives CDR1 WNHNN, CDR2 SYGVQD (reference sequence). The CDR3 length is 15 residues. Here the CDR3 DNA reads TGCGCCAGCAGCAAAAGCCCAGGGGGCGGAAACATTCAGTACTTC. Translated, it gives CASSKSPGGGNIQYF.

The rearrangement uses TRBV10-3 and TRBJ1-1, with D unclear. The CDR3 length is 15 residues. V was clipped by 5 bases and J by 6 bases, with 19 bases between them. Germline CDR1 reads ENHRY; CDR2 reads SYGVKD. CDR3 in DNA: TGTGCCATCAGTACCAGAGAGGAGGGCTGGGCTGAAGCTTTCTTT. It translates to CAISTREEGWAEAFF.

This clone was detected only a few times. The rearrangement uses TRBV19 and TRBJ2-1; weak D call: TRBD2 (6 bases). The CDR3 spans 15 residues. Germline lookup yields CDR1 LNHDA and CDR2 SQIVND (reference sequence). V was clipped by 1 base and J by 4 bases, with 11 bases between them. In DNA, the CDR3 is TGTGCCAGTAGTATAGGAGGGACTCCATACAATGAGCAGTTCTTC. It is translated as CASSIGGTPYNEQFF.

The rearrangement uses TRBV19 and TRBJ1-2, with 7 bases that match TRBD1. V gave up 2 bases and J gave up 8 bases; unmatched junction bases: 14. CDR1 LNHDA and CDR2 SQIVND come from the germline V gene (reference sequence). The CDR3 loop spans 16 amino acids. CDR3 nucleotides: TGTGCCAGTAGTATAAGTAGGGGGCGCGGTATTTTGGGCTACACCTTC. Its translation: CASSISRGRGILGYTF. Based on the CDR3 plus reference TRBV19 and TRBJ1-2, the full variable domain is DGGITQSPKYLFRKEGQNVTLSCEQNLNHDAMYWYRQDPGQGLRLIYYSQIVNDFQKGDIAEGYSVSREKKESFPLTVTSAQKNPTAFYLCASSISRGRGILGYTFGSGTRLTVV.

This clone was observed once. The J gene is TRBJ2-7, the V gene TRBV29-1, with 7 bases that match TRBD2. The CDR3 totals 12 residues. After removal of 4 bases from V and 6 bases from J, the junction contained 6 bases not matched to a gene. Germline V lookup: CDR1 SQVTM, CDR2 ANQGSEA. CDR3: CSVVGGMSEQYF. CDR3 bases: TGCAGCGTTGTGGGGGGGATGTCCGAGCAGTACTTC.

The chain combines TRBV19 with TRBJ1-2; 12 nucleotides match TRBD1. The CDR3 has 15 amino acids. Looked up from germline, CDR1 is LNHDA and CDR2 is SQIVND (reference sequence). V trimming: 5 bases; J trimming: 3 bases; junction bases outside the gene matches: 4. The CDR3 loop is CASSPGTGGYYGYTF. The CDR3 DNA is TGTGCCAGTAGTCCCGGGACAGGGGGCTACTATGGCTACACCTTC.

The rearrangement links TRBV5-1 to TRBJ2-1; the D gene is possibly TRBD2 (5 bases). The CDR3 sequence is 13 residues long. Trimming removed 0 bases at V and 8 bases at J, with 9 bases between. Germline V CDR1 and CDR2: SGHRS, YFSETQ. CDR3 nucleotide sequence: TGCGCCAGCAGCTTGGCGGAGGTCTATGAGCAGTTCTTC. This translates into CASSLAEVYEQFF. The whole variable domain, filled in from reference TRBV5-1 and TRBJ2-1, reads KAGVTQTPRYLIKTRGQQVTLSCSPISGHRSVSWYQQTPGQGLQFLFEYFSETQRNKGNFPGRFSGRQFSNSRSEMNVSTLELGDSALYLCASSLAEVYEQFFGPGTRLTVL.

This chain uses TRBV2 with TRBJ1-1, with D perhaps matching TRBD1 (5 bases). Trimming took off 2 bases at V and 7 bases at J, with 8 bases between the two ends. The CDR3 is made up of 12 amino acids. In germline, CDR1 is SNHLY, CDR2 FYNNEI. CDR3 sequence: CASSEQGDEAFF. CDR3 DNA: TGTGCCAGCAGTGAACAGGGCGATGAAGCTTTCTTT.

V and J are TRBV7-9 and TRBJ1-6, with D perhaps TRBD1 (5 bases). V gave up 4 bases and J gave up 9 bases, with 16 bases separating them. The CDR3 is made up of 15 amino acids. Per germline, CDR1 SEHNR and CDR2 FQNEAQ (reference sequence). The CDR3 here is CASSSGTSGPSPLHF. CDR3 nucleotide sequence: TGTGCCAGCAGCTCCGGGACTTCAGGGCCTTCACCCCTCCACTTT.

The chain employs TRBV19 and TRBJ2-7, with 8 bases aligning to TRBD1. Germline CDR1 LNHDA, CDR2 SQIVND (reference sequence). Unmatched junction bases numbered 8, after V lost 5 bases and J lost 2 bases. The CDR3 contains 15 residues. The CDR3 nucleotides read TGTGCCAGTAGTGGACAGGGTCAAGCGACCTACGAGCAGTACTTC. Protein: CASSGQGQATYEQYF.

The chain is built from TRBV7-9 and TRBJ1-1; D not certain. The CDR3 totals 14 residues. Trimming removed 5 bases from V and 0 bases from J, with 10 bases in between. The V gene's germline CDR1 is SEHNR and CDR2 FQNEAQ (reference sequence). As DNA, the CDR3 is TGTGCCAGCAGCCCCGCAGCGATGAACACTGAAGCTTTCTTT. Translating gives CASSPAAMNTEAFF.

The rearrangement links TRBV27 to TRBJ1-1; 8 nucleotides agree with TRBD1. The CDR3 runs 13 residues. CDR1 is MNHEY, CDR2 SMNVEV, per germline (reference sequence). Unmatched junction bases numbered 2, after V lost 3 bases and J lost 5 bases. The CDR3 protein is CASSLQGATEAFF. CDR3 in DNA: TGTGCCAGCAGTTTGCAGGGGGCGACTGAAGCTTTCTTT.

The genes are TRBV6-1 and TRBJ1-1, with TRBD1 matching 10 bases. Germline lookup yields CDR1 MNHNS and CDR2 SASEGT. Unmatched junction bases numbered 5, after V lost 2 bases and J lost 11 bases. The CDR3 has 13 amino acids. In DNA form, the CDR3 reads TGTGCCAGCAGTGAACGTGGGACAGGGGATGCTTTCTTT. Its protein product is CASSERGTGDAFF.

The chain uses TRBV7-2 and TRBJ1-1, with 8 bases identical to TRBD1. Trimming took 3 bases from V and 0 from J; bases not matched to a gene: 6. The CDR3 is 16 residues long. The germline V gene has CDR1 SGHTA and CDR2 FQGNSA. For the CDR3, the DNA is TGTGCCAGCAGCTTCCACCGACAGGGGATGAACACTGAAGCTTTCTTT. This gives the protein CASSFHRQGMNTEAFF.

A word on this clone: A read error may produce the germline difference seen at one junction end. The chain carries TRBV13 and TRBJ1-1; 9 bases are shared with TRBD1. The germline V gene has CDR1 PRHDT and CDR2 FYEKMQ (reference sequence). This CDR3 is 16 amino acids long. DNA for the CDR3: TGTGCCAGCAGCCTAGGGACAGGGCTTGTGAACACTGAAGCTTTCTTT. This gives the protein CASSLGTGLVNTEAFF.

The chain carries TRBV2 and TRBJ2-5; D possibly corresponds to TRBD2 (5 bases). V lost 2 bases and J lost 7, with 11 bases in between. Germline CDR1 and CDR2: SNHLY and FYNNEI. The CDR3 sequence is 13 residues long. As DNA, the CDR3 is TGTGCCAGCAGTGAAAATGGAGGAGGGACCCAGTACTTC. Residues: CASSENGGGTQYF.

Comment on this clone: An end of the junction does not agree with germline; a read error may underlie this. The chain uses TRBV7-7 and TRBJ2-7; D is perhaps TRBD1 (6 bases). The CDR3 sequence is 14 residues long. Germline V CDR1 and CDR2: SSHAT, FNYEAQ (reference sequence). This chain's CDR3 is CASTQWQGTYEQYF. DNA for the CDR3: TGTGCTAGCACCCAGTGGCAGGGGACCTACGAGCAGTACTTC. Combining the CDR3 with reference TRBV7-7 and TRBJ2-7 gives the whole variable domain GAGVSQSPRYKVTKRGQDVTLRCDPISSHATLYWYQQALGQGPEFLTYFNYEAQPDKSGLPSDRFSAERPEGSISTLTIQRTEQRDSAMYRCASTQWQGTYEQYFGPGTRLTVT.